These T cell receptor beta chains were read from a single sample in a study of PD-L1 blockade in urothelial cancer. Profiling relied on immunoSEQ multiplex PCR, and the TCRdb table lists in-frame clones only, not all of them. The sample includes over 100,000 clones, 80% to 95% seen only once; the top ten take 3% to 4.5%. Sequenced here: PBMCs, sampled around atezolizumab (anti-PD-L1) treatment. The receptors come from a man aged 60 to 75 with urothelial cancer. Both conserved end residues are trimmed from each CDR3. Each record gives: J gene, V gene, CDR3 protein.

j_call: TRBJ2-7; v_call: TRBV4-3; cdr3_aa: ASSQEALDGGEQY
j_call: TRBJ2-2; v_call: TRBV9; cdr3_aa: ASRASPRPTGELF
j_call: TRBJ2-3; v_call: TRBV29-1; cdr3_aa: SVASGRPSTDTQY
j_call: TRBJ1-1; v_call: TRBV7-8; cdr3_aa: ASSLGDRVRKTEAF
j_call: TRBJ2-3; v_call: TRBV7-8; cdr3_aa: ASSLVSGSTDTQY
j_call: TRBJ2-7; v_call: TRBV2; cdr3_aa: ASSEEGGGYEQY
j_call: TRBJ2-5; v_call: TRBV5-1; cdr3_aa: ASSLGAEETQY
j_call: TRBJ2-2; v_call: TRBV6-5; cdr3_aa: ASSYWAGELF
j_call: TRBJ2-2; v_call: TRBV28; cdr3_aa: ASSVYSRGNRELF
j_call: TRBJ1-1; v_call: TRBV7-2; cdr3_aa: ASSLDFGEAF
j_call: TRBJ2-5; v_call: TRBV5-1; cdr3_aa: ASSLMRGRGETQY
j_call: TRBJ2-5; v_call: TRBV5-6; cdr3_aa: ASSIGGTQY
j_call: TRBJ2-4; v_call: TRBV29-1; cdr3_aa: SVRGLADIQY
j_call: TRBJ1-3; v_call: TRBV19; cdr3_aa: ASSVGVAGNTIY
j_call: TRBJ2-7; v_call: TRBV5-6; cdr3_aa: ASSSMGQYSYEQY
j_call: TRBJ2-3; v_call: TRBV30; cdr3_aa: ACLPSGSTDTQY
j_call: TRBJ1-1; v_call: TRBV29-1; cdr3_aa: SVEDASENTEAF
j_call: TRBJ1-3; v_call: TRBV7-6; cdr3_aa: ASSSHGGQGSGNTIY
j_call: TRBJ1-2; v_call: TRBV27; cdr3_aa: ASSSGQGDYGYT
j_call: TRBJ1-5; v_call: TRBV6-5; cdr3_aa: ASSSETGLNQPQH
j_call: TRBJ2-3; v_call: TRBV9; cdr3_aa: ASSVENGVAAEASTDTQY
j_call: TRBJ1-1; v_call: TRBV28; cdr3_aa: ASSPNLGRWTEAF
j_call: TRBJ2-2; v_call: TRBV29-1; cdr3_aa: SVGYIRGAGTGELF
j_call: TRBJ2-7; v_call: TRBV5-1; cdr3_aa: ASSPTSNSYEQY
j_call: TRBJ2-7; v_call: TRBV6-1; cdr3_aa: ASSLTSGIYEQY
j_call: TRBJ2-7; v_call: TRBV9; cdr3_aa: ASSVAPGQPEQY
j_call: TRBJ1-2; v_call: TRBV7-9; cdr3_aa: ASSSEANYGYT
j_call: TRBJ2-1; v_call: TRBV11-2; cdr3_aa: ASSLDGLAGGQF
j_call: TRBJ1-4; v_call: TRBV28; cdr3_aa: ASRTGGTNEKLF
j_call: TRBJ2-5; v_call: TRBV30; cdr3_aa: AWKGQPQETQY
j_call: TRBJ1-6; v_call: TRBV4-1; cdr3_aa: ASSQDLQNSPLH